The clone carrying this T cell receptor beta chain was seen ten or more times. What it recognizes is unknown. Ophthalmopathy cases scored 3 or more on the Clinical Activity Score and 4 or more on NOSPECS grade, with duration below 3 months. Used for diagnoses were clinical symptoms, serum thyroxine and TRAb, thyroid ultrasound and orbital computed tomography. PBMCs were derived from under 13 ml fresh peripheral blood. TCR beta CDR3 region amplification was performed from RNA transcripts. HTBI primers were employed in a first-round RT-PCR of the TCR CDR3. TCRdb ran MiXCR on the multiplex PCR reads and lists one entry per CDR3 protein. The sample includes approximately 520,000 distinct CDR3 sequences, around 22% of them seen just once. These data originate in a study of T cells in Graves' hyperthyroidism and ophthalmopathy. Points from the study as a whole: Blood samples included most of the expanded thyroid clonotypes exceeding 0.001.

The CDR3 covers 14 residues. V lost 5 bases and J 6 bases, leaving 13 bases between the germline ends. Per the germline V gene, CDR1 is SGHVS and CDR2 is FQNEAQ. Sequencing was carried out using blood. The origin of this receptor is a woman aged 25-40 years with Graves' ophthalmopathy. The rearrangement links TRBV7-8 to TRBJ2-2, with D tentatively TRBD1 (6 bases). The CDR3 nucleotides read TGTGCCAGCAGCATGCGAAGGACAGCCGGGGAGCTGTTTTTT. Amino acids: CASSMRRTAGELFF.